This record covers a single T cell receptor (beta chain). The antigen remains undetermined. CDR3 length equals 12 residues. The V gene lost 3 bases and the J gene lost 7 bases, with 4 bases spanning the gap. This record belongs to a study of persistence of HIV-infected CD4 T cells. Anti-CD3/anti-CD28 beads served as a nonspecific positive control stimulus. Sorting selected CD4+ T cells upregulating both CD40 ligand and CD69. The libraries were made with immunoSEQ version 4 in survey mode. Sequencing was performed with immunoSEQ multiplex PCR; in TCRdb, only in-frame clones are kept and a portion is missing. The repertoire holds around 39,000 clones, with approximately 88% as singletons.

This specimen was CD4+ T cells sorted from PBMCs after approximately 20-hour stimulation, taken from a patient who received antiretroviral therapy. The V gene is TRBV12-3 or TRBV12-4, the J gene TRBJ1-6; D not resolved. The source of this sequence is an adult man with HIV who was CMV-seropositive. CDR3 protein: CASSFGNSPLHF. As DNA, the CDR3 is TGTGCCAGCAGTTTCGGAAATTCACCCCTCCACTTT.